These 15 T cell receptor beta chains share one sample of origin, sequenced in a study of T-cell memory formation after mild COVID-19. MiXCR was run by TCRdb on the 5' RACE reads, yielding one entry per CDR3 protein. Of some 290,000 distinct CDR3 sequences detected, roughly 15% appear once; the ten largest clones hold roughly 20%. Sequencing was carried out using PBMCs or a T cell subset sorted from them (not recorded which). The receptors stem from a man aged 18 to 29 who had mild COVID-19 (a few samples of this study predate the infection). Cell type and time point are not known.

Details on this clonotype: A much more abundant neighbour one base away suggests this may be a read error. The chain joins TRBV6-5 to TRBJ1-1; no definite D call. V dropped 5 bases and J dropped 1 base, with 5 bases sitting between them. Germline CDR1 is MNHEY and CDR2 is SVGAGI. The CDR3 sequence is 12 residues long. This CDR3 reads CASSAGNTEAFF. DNA for the CDR3: TGTGCCAGCAGTGCAGGGAACACTGAAGCTTTCTTT.

This clonotype was seen at least ten times. This chain uses TRBV29-1 with TRBJ2-7; D tentatively reads TRBD1 or TRBD2 (6 bases each). The V gene's germline CDR1 is SQVTM and CDR2 ANQGSEA. The CDR3 runs 14 residues. V lost 3 bases and J lost 2, with 14 bases in between. CDR3 in DNA: TGCAGCGTTGAGAGGGGGGTGAGCCCCTACGAGCAGTACGTC. Translation gives CSVERGVSPYEQYV.

A few counts support this clonotype. This chain connects TRBV5-6 to TRBJ2-7, with D possibly being TRBD1 or TRBD2 (5 bases each). The germline CDR1 and CDR2 sequences are SGHDT and YYEEEE. There are 14 residues in the CDR3. Trimming took off 6 bases at V and 8 bases at J, with 21 bases between the two ends. This CDR3 is CASTDRGKPIQQYF. CDR3 coding DNA: TGTGCCAGCACCGATCGGGGCAAACCCATTCAGCAGTACTTC.

J is TRBJ1-1 and V is TRBV20-1; no reliable D call. CDR3 length: 14 residues. Germline V lookup: CDR1 DFQATT, CDR2 SNEGSKA (reference sequence). V shed 2 bases and J shed 0 bases, with 10 bases lying between them. The CDR3 spells CSARKPALNTEAFF. The CDR3 DNA reads as TGCAGTGCTAGAAAACCGGCGCTGAACACTGAAGCTTTCTTT.

The chain is built from TRBV24-1 and TRBJ2-2; D remains ambiguous. Germline CDR1 is KGHDR and CDR2 is SFDVKD. V was clipped by 6 bases and J by 1 base, with 8 bases between them. The CDR3 runs 14 residues. This chain's CDR3 is CATSPGGNTGELFF. The DNA of the CDR3 is TGTGCCACCAGTCCCGGCGGGAACACCGGGGAGCTGTTTTTT.

This clonotype was counted only a few times. The rearrangement joins TRBV4-3 to TRBJ2-1; D perhaps matches TRBD2 (5 bases). Germline V gives CDR1 LGHNA, CDR2 YSLEER. This CDR3 has 17 amino acids. The V and J ends lost 5 bases and 0 bases respectively, with 17 bases between them. CDR3 in DNA: TGCGCCAGCAGCTCCGAGGTCGCGGGCCGCTCCTACAATGAGCAGTTCTTC. Its translation is CASSSEVAGRSYNEQFF.

The CDR3 DNA is TGCAGTGTCCAGACCGGAACCCGCTATGGCTACACCTTC. Translation gives CSVQTGTRYGYTF. The rearrangement links TRBV20-1 to TRBJ1-2, with D unclear. The germline CDR1 and CDR2 sequences are DFQATT and SNEGSKA (reference sequence). The CDR3 is 13 residues long. Trimming pared 7 bases from V and 4 bases from J, leaving 16 bases between.

This clonotype was counted between two and nine times. The rearrangement joins TRBV7-2 to TRBJ1-3; no firm D call. The CDR3 is made up of 16 amino acids. The germline V gene has CDR1 SGHTA and CDR2 FQGNSA. Trimming left V 1 base short and J 4 bases short, with 14 bases between. The CDR3 sequence is CASSLEWSVSGNTIYF. The CDR3 bases are TGTGCCAGCAGCTTAGAGTGGTCCGTCTCAGGAAACACCATATATTTT. The full variable domain, rest sourced from reference TRBV7-2 and TRBJ1-3, is GAGVSQSPSNKVTEKGKDVELRCDPISGHTALYWYRQSLGQGLEFLIYFQGNSAPDKSGLPSDRFSAERTGGSVSTLTIQRTQQEDSAVYLCASSLEWSVSGNTIYFGEGSWLTVV.

This clonotype was picked up a small number of times. V and J are TRBV5-1 and TRBJ1-5; 7 nucleotides align to TRBD1. This CDR3 has 14 amino acids. Per germline, CDR1 SGHRS and CDR2 YFSETQ. Trimming at V came to 4 bases and at J to 7 bases, leaving 8 bases not matched to a gene. The DNA of the CDR3 is TGCGCCAGCAGCCCCGGGACAGCTGAACAGCCCCAGCATTTT. Translated: CASSPGTAEQPQHF.

The CDR3: CASSSMGGNTIYF. CDR3 nucleotides: TGCGCCAGCAGCTCAATGGGGGGAAACACCATATATTTT. The J gene is TRBJ1-3, the V gene TRBV5-1, with D hard to call. CDR1 and CDR2 (germline): SGHRS, YFSETQ. V shed 3 bases and J shed 4 bases, with 8 bases lying between them. This CDR3 spans 13 amino acids.

The chain links TRBV3-2 to TRBJ2-4; no DNA check was done on the table's D call, TRBD1. TRBV3-2 is a known pseudogene. This CDR3 is built from 16 residues. In DNA, the CDR3 is TGTGCCAGCAGCCTCAACCTCGACTGGGGCAAAAACATTCAGTACTTC. Amino acids: CASSLNLDWGKNIQYF.

This clonotype was counted a few times. The genes are TRBV5-5 and TRBJ2-7; 10 nucleotides align to TRBD1. CDR1 SGHKS and CDR2 YYEKEE come from the germline V gene (reference sequence). This CDR3 is built from 13 residues. V trimming: 4 bases; J trimming: 6 bases; junction bases outside the gene matches: 4. The CDR3 loop reads CASSIGTGVEQYF. CDR3 sequence (DNA): TGTGCCAGCAGCATTGGGACAGGGGTCGAGCAGTACTTC.

In its sample, this clonotype was seen a few times. The chain has TRBV29-1 and TRBJ1-1; TRBD1 might be the D (5 bases). The CDR3 has 13 residues. V was trimmed by 1 base and J by 5 bases, leaving 11 bases between them. Germline CDR1 is SQVTM and CDR2 is ANQGSEA. The CDR3 protein is CSVEVGGFTEAFF. As DNA, the CDR3 is TGCAGCGTTGAAGTTGGGGGGTTTACTGAAGCTTTCTTT.

The rearrangement joins TRBV10-2 to TRBJ1-2; D might be TRBD1 (6 bases). Germline V CDR1 and CDR2: WSHSY, SAAADI. The CDR3 runs 12 residues. V was clipped by 4 bases and J by 11 bases, with 14 bases between them. The CDR3 loop reads CASSGDRRRYTF. The CDR3 nucleotides read TGCGCCAGCAGTGGCGACAGGAGAAGATACACCTTC.

This clonotype appeared a single time. The V and J genes are TRBV6-5 and TRBJ1-1, with D possibly TRBD1 on 5 matching bases. The ends were cut back, 0 bases at V and 3 bases at J, with 11 bases in the middle. This CDR3 region has 15 residues. The germline gives CDR1 MNHEY, CDR2 SVGAGI. The CDR3 nucleotides are TGTGCCAGCAGTTACTCGAGTCAAGGGGACACTGAAGCTTTCTTT. Its translation is CASSYSSQGDTEAFF.